This T cell receptor (beta chain) was sequenced during a study of molecular identifiers for immune sequencing clone quantification. The CDR3 runs 13 residues. The V end was cut by 5 bases, the J end by 1 base, with 8 bases between. The germline CDR1 and CDR2 sequences are LNHDA and SQIVND (reference sequence). This clonotype was detected many times. A single record per CDR3 protein comes from TCRdb applying MiXCR to the PCR reads. This repertoire shows fewer than 70,000 distinct CDR3 sequences, around a sixth found once; its top ten account for around 1.5%. This sequence originates from a human donor in good health. Some libraries in this study had Jurkat cell RNA spiked in. The rearrangement links TRBV19 to TRBJ1-1; the D gene is possibly TRBD1 (5 bases). The sample was naive CD8+ T cells from blood, with Jurkat cell RNA spiked in. Subset: FACS-sorted CD8+CD4-CCR7+CD45RA+ naive T cells. The CDR3 region is CASSPQGNTEAFF. CDR3 nucleotide sequence: TGTGCCAGTAGTCCCCAGGGGAACACTGAAGCTTTCTTT.